This T cell receptor beta chain was documented in a study of CD4+ T cells in melanoma. V was shortened by 4 bases and J by 3 bases, with 16 bases between the two germline ends. This CDR3 has 15 residues. Germline loops: CDR1 LNHDA, CDR2 SQIVND (reference sequence). TCRdb keeps only in-frame clones here, not all; method: immunoSEQ multiplex PCR. The table includes approximately 14,000 clones, approximately 80% detected once. Sequencing was performed on cells from a culture (not recorded whether cultured in vitro). The origin of this receptor is a human donor with melanoma. This chain uses TRBV19 with TRBJ2-7; no definite D call. The CDR3 reads CASSNAHLGLYEQYF. The CDR3 DNA reads TGTGCCAGTAGTAACGCCCACTTAGGTCTCTACGAGCAGTACTTC.